This entry lists 27 T cell receptor beta chains sequenced from one sample in a study of T-cell reconstitution after alpha-beta-depleted transplantation in children. The authors prepared the TCRbeta library with unique molecular identifiers. TCRdb ran MiXCR on the PCR reads and lists one entry per CDR3 protein. Of around 500,000 distinct CDR3 sequences detected, more than 20% appear once; the ten largest clones hold around 14%. Sequenced material: PBMCs, mostly from graft donor cells, taken 360 days after TCRalphabeta/CD19-depleted stem cell transplant. All receptors come from a boy under three years old who had a stem cell transplant for acute myeloid leukemia, so the T cells may come from the graft donor.

The rearrangement joins TRBV11-1 to TRBJ2-1, with TRBD1 as a possible D gene (5 bases). Germline V gene data show CDR1 as SGHAT and CDR2 as FQDESV (reference sequence). The CDR3 has 18 amino acids. V lost 0 bases, J lost 0 bases, and 15 bases lay in between. CDR3 protein: CASSLAAGHYSSYNEQFF. The CDR3 nucleotides read TGTGCCAGCAGCTTAGCGGCAGGACACTATAGCTCCTACAATGAGCAGTTCTTC.

In its sample, this clonotype was seen many times. V usage is TRBV7-2 and J usage is TRBJ2-7; D possibly corresponds to TRBD2 (5 bases). The CDR3 length is 14 residues. V was clipped by 5 bases and J by 2 bases, with 13 bases between them. The V gene's germline CDR1 is SGHTA and CDR2 FQGNSA. The CDR3 loop reads CASSGLSSAYEQYF. CDR3 nucleotides: TGTGCCAGCAGCGGACTCTCCTCAGCCTACGAGCAGTACTTC.

In its sample, this clonotype was seen a few times. This chain's CDR3 is CASSFNRASGSPLHF. CDR3 sequence (DNA): TGCGCCAGCAGCTTTAACAGGGCGAGCGGCTCACCCCTCCACTTT. The chain links TRBV5-1 to TRBJ1-6, with a weak D call TRBD1 (6 bases). Germline V CDR1 and CDR2: SGHRS, YFSETQ. V shed 2 bases and J shed 10 bases, with 16 bases lying between them. The CDR3 has 15 amino acids.

This clonotype has ten or more counts. This chain uses TRBV5-1 with TRBJ2-3, with a possible D match to TRBD1 (6 bases). CDR1 and CDR2 from the germline V gene are SGHRS and YFSETQ. Trimming took off 7 bases at V and 1 base at J, with 10 bases between the two ends. The CDR3 covers 13 residues. The CDR3 DNA reads TGCGCCAGCCGAAACAGGGGCACAGATACGCAGTATTTT. It encodes CASRNRGTDTQYF. Together with reference TRBV5-1 and TRBJ2-3, the CDR3 gives the full variable domain: KAGVTQTPRYLIKTRGQQVTLSCSPISGHRSVSWYQQTPGQGLQFLFEYFSETQRNKGNFPGRFSGRQFSNSRSEMNVSTLELGDSALYLCASRNRGTDTQYFGPGTRLTVL.

This clonotype has a handful of counts. The chain carries TRBV18 and TRBJ2-3, with D possibly matching TRBD1 (5 bases). Germline CDR1 reads KGHSH; CDR2 reads LQKENI. V gave up 4 bases and J gave up 2 bases, with 10 bases separating them. The CDR3 spans 14 residues. This CDR3 is CASSQGANTDTQYF. The CDR3 DNA is TGTGCCAGCTCACAAGGGGCGAACACAGATACGCAGTATTTT.

This clonotype was seen at least ten times. The V call is TRBV12-3 or TRBV12-4, the J call TRBJ1-1; maybe TRBD1 (6 bases). Between the trimmed V and J ends, which lost 3 bases and 4 bases, there was a span of 15 bases. The CDR3 spans 15 residues. The CDR3 nucleotides read TGTGCCAGCAGTTTTCTAACACAGGGCCCCACTGAAGCTTTCTTT. Encoded protein: CASSFLTQGPTEAFF.

This clonotype turned up a few times. The V call is TRBV29-1, the J call TRBJ2-1; D perhaps matches TRBD2 (7 bases). V dropped 3 bases and J dropped 9 bases, with 21 bases sitting between them. In germline, CDR1 is SQVTM, CDR2 ANQGSEA. The CDR3 runs to 15 residues. CDR3: CSVDFSGGATGEQFF. The DNA of the CDR3 is TGCAGCGTTGATTTTAGTGGGGGGGCTACGGGTGAGCAGTTCTTC.

This clonotype was detected ten times or more. The chain is built from TRBV4-3 and TRBJ2-4; TRBD2 might be the D (6 bases). The CDR3 is 17 residues long. Germline V gene sequence: CDR1 LGHNA, CDR2 YSLEER. V was shortened by 1 base and J by 3 bases, with 16 bases between the two germline ends. The CDR3 here is CASSQVVAEIGKNIQYF. CDR3 nucleotide sequence: TGCGCCAGCAGCCAAGTGGTAGCGGAGATAGGCAAAAACATTCAGTACTTC.

This clonotype was seen more than once but under ten times. The chain couples TRBV29-1 to TRBJ2-6; D remains ambiguous. Germline CDR1 is SQVTM and CDR2 is ANQGSEA. CDR3 size: 16 residues. The ends were cut back, 7 bases at V and 0 bases at J, with 16 bases in the middle. CDR3: CSALDGSLSGANVLTF. CDR3 coding DNA: TGCAGCGCCTTGGACGGATCTCTCTCTGGGGCCAACGTCCTGACTTTC. The full variable domain, completed using reference TRBV29-1 and TRBJ2-6, is SAVISQKPSRDICQRGTSLTIQCQVDSQVTMMFWYRQQPGQSLTLIATANQGSEATYESGFVIDKFPISRPNLTFSTLTVSNMSPEDSSIYLCSALDGSLSGANVLTFGAGSRLTVL.

At least ten counts were recorded for this clonotype. V and J are TRBV29-1 and TRBJ1-5; 8 bases are shared with TRBD1. V shed 7 bases, J shed 5 bases, and the junction held 7 bases outside the gene matches. Germline V gene sequence: CDR1 SQVTM, CDR2 ANQGSEA. The CDR3 is made up of 13 amino acids. CDR3: CSAGDRPYQPQHF. The CDR3 DNA reads TGCAGCGCTGGGGACAGGCCATATCAGCCCCAGCATTTT.

This clonotype was seen only a few times. This chain uses TRBV7-9 with TRBJ2-7; the match to TRBD1 covers 7 bases. V was pared by 1 base and J by 7 bases, with 10 bases of the junction left unmatched. Germline V gives CDR1 SEHNR, CDR2 FQNEAQ (reference sequence). The CDR3 loop spans 15 amino acids. The CDR3: CASSLDRTGHLEQYF. In nucleotides, the CDR3 is TGTGCCAGCAGCTTAGACCGGACAGGCCATTTGGAGCAGTACTTC. The full variable domain, its missing parts supplied by reference TRBV7-9 and TRBJ2-7, is DTGVSQNPRHKITKRGQNVTFRCDPISEHNRLYWYRQTLGQGPEFLTYFQNEAQLEKSRLLSDRFSAERPKGSFSTLEIQRTEQGDSAMYLCASSLDRTGHLEQYFGPGTRLTVT.

This clonotype was picked up a small number of times. The chain carries TRBV11-2 and TRBJ2-3, with 8 bases aligning to TRBD2. The length of the CDR3 is 18 residues. CDR1 and CDR2 from the germline V gene are SGHAT and FQNNGV. The ends lost 5 bases at V and 2 bases at J; junction bases unmatched: 15. The CDR3 nucleotides read TGTGCCAGCAGCCCATCAGCGGGGGCCACACTAAACACAGATACGCAGTATTTT. Translated, it gives CASSPSAGATLNTDTQYF.

The chain uses TRBV12-3 or TRBV12-4 and TRBJ2-7, with a possible D match to TRBD2 (6 bases). Trimming removed 5 bases at V and 0 bases at J, with 14 bases between. CDR3 size: 15 residues. The CDR3 is CASSPRGTASYEQYF. CDR3 coding DNA: TGTGCCAGCAGTCCGCGCGGGACGGCCTCCTACGAGCAGTACTTC.

This sequence joins TRBV12-3 or TRBV12-4 and TRBJ2-3; 8 bases map to TRBD2. The CDR3 loop spans 17 amino acids. The J segment lost 0 bases and the V segment lost 1 base, leaving 6 bases of the junction unmatched. DNA of the CDR3: TGTGCCAGCAGTTTAGAGAGGCTAGCGGGCAGCACAGATACGCAGTATTTT. Protein product: CASSLERLAGSTDTQYF.

This clonotype has more than one count but fewer than ten. The V and J genes are TRBV20-1 and TRBJ2-3, with 10 positions matching TRBD1. The CDR3 spans 15 residues. Germline lookup yields CDR1 DFQATT and CDR2 SNEGSKA (reference sequence). V dropped 6 bases and J dropped 1; count of bases not matched to a gene: 7. This CDR3 reads CSATTGTGGTDTQYF. CDR3 nucleotides: TGCAGTGCCACGACCGGGACAGGGGGCACAGATACGCAGTATTTT.

This clonotype has at least ten counts. V is TRBV12-3 or TRBV12-4 and J is TRBJ1-1, with D tentatively TRBD1 (5 bases). This CDR3 contains 13 residues. V lost 6 bases and J 6 bases, leaving 14 bases between the germline ends. The chain's CDR3 is CASSSATESEAFF. Here the CDR3 DNA reads TGTGCCAGCAGCTCCGCGACAGAATCTGAAGCTTTCTTT.

This clonotype was detected many times. V and J are TRBV12-3 or TRBV12-4 and TRBJ2-1, with D unresolved. The V end lost 0 bases, the J end lost 3 bases, and 6 bases lay between the germline ends. The CDR3 is 14 residues long. DNA of the CDR3: TGTGCCAGCAGTTTAGCTGCTAGCTACAATGAGCAGTTCTTC. Encoded protein: CASSLAASYNEQFF.

This clonotype occurred many times. Here the CDR3 DNA reads TGCAGTGCTACCCTCTCCCGGCCGACTAGCGGCACAGATACGCAGTATTTT. This sequence encodes CSATLSRPTSGTDTQYF. The gene calls are TRBV20-1 and TRBJ2-3; 8 nucleotides align to TRBD2. The CDR3 sequence is 17 residues long. Germline CDR1 reads DFQATT; CDR2 reads SNEGSKA (reference sequence). V gave up 4 bases and J gave up 1 base; unmatched junction bases: 13.

V usage is TRBV20-1 and J usage is TRBJ2-4, with D perhaps given as TRBD1 or TRBD2 (5 bases each). Germline lookup yields CDR1 DFQATT and CDR2 SNEGSKA (reference sequence). Deletions cut 0 bases from V and 2 bases from J, with 11 bases between. CDR3 size: 15 residues. The CDR3 DNA is TGCAGTGCTAGAGAGAACGGGGCCTCCAAAAACATTCAGTACTTC. Translating it yields CSARENGASKNIQYF.

The chain employs TRBV11-2 and TRBJ2-1, with a possible D match to TRBD2 (6 bases). V lost 5 bases, J lost 0 bases, and 14 bases lay in between. From germline, CDR1 is SGHAT and CDR2 FQNNGV. There are 16 residues in the CDR3. The CDR3 DNA sequence: TGTGCCAGCAGCCATGGGTGGGGGGTCTCCTACAATGAGCAGTTCTTC. It codes for CASSHGWGVSYNEQFF.

There are a few counts of this clonotype. This rearrangement joins TRBV15 to TRBJ1-5; D is uncertain. V was trimmed by 0 bases and J by 4 bases, leaving 10 bases between them. Germline V lookup: CDR1 LNHNV, CDR2 YYDKDF (reference sequence). CDR3 length equals 15 residues. In DNA, the CDR3 is TGTGCCACCAGCAGAGATCTTGGCACGAATCAGCCCCAGCATTTT. Its protein is CATSRDLGTNQPQHF.

This rearrangement joins TRBV5-1 to TRBJ2-5; 9 bases line up with TRBD1. The CDR3 has 16 amino acids. V lost 7 bases and J lost 2; bases outside the gene matches: 12. Germline CDR1 reads SGHRS; CDR2 reads YFSETQ. The CDR3 loop reads CASCPGQGHLQETQYF. The CDR3 region has the DNA TGCGCCAGCTGCCCCGGACAGGGGCACCTTCAAGAGACCCAGTACTTC.

At least ten counts were recorded for this clonotype. The chain links TRBV4-3 to TRBJ2-5; the D is unclear. In germline, CDR1 is LGHNA, CDR2 YSLEER. V was trimmed by 0 bases and J by 6 bases, leaving 11 bases between them. The CDR3 has 14 amino acids. CDR3 bases: TGCGCCAGCAGCCAAGATTACGCGGTCAAGACCCAGTACTTC. Residues: CASSQDYAVKTQYF.

The chain uses TRBV27 and TRBJ2-3, with 10 bases aligning to TRBD1. Germline V gives CDR1 MNHEY, CDR2 SMNVEV (reference sequence). Unmatched junction bases numbered 12, after V lost 5 bases and J lost 4 bases. This CDR3 comprises 17 residues. CDR3 loop: CASSPLTVGQGPDTQYF. CDR3 nucleotide sequence: TGTGCCAGCAGTCCCCTTACCGTGGGACAGGGGCCAGATACGCAGTATTTT.

In its sample, this clonotype was seen a few times. This chain joins TRBV11-1 and TRBJ2-3, with 7 bases matching TRBD2. CDR1 is SGHAT, CDR2 FQDESV, per germline (reference sequence). Germline trimming cut 0 bases from V and 2 bases from J; bases unmatched to any gene: 2. This CDR3 spans 15 amino acids. Here the CDR3 reads CASSLAGGYTDTQYF. In DNA form, the CDR3 reads TGTGCCAGCAGCTTAGCGGGGGGGTACACAGATACGCAGTATTTT.

This clonotype was seen more than once but under ten times. The chain has TRBV7-8 and TRBJ2-7, with D possibly TRBD1 on 6 matching bases. The V gene lost 3 bases and the J gene lost 2 bases, with 8 bases spanning the gap. From germline, CDR1 is SGHVS and CDR2 FQNEAQ. CDR3 length: 13 amino acids. In DNA, the CDR3 is TGTGCCAGCAGCTTGGACAGAGCCTACGAGCAGTACGTC. Protein: CASSLDRAYEQYV.

With regard to this clonotype: A read error may explain this, as a much larger clone is one base away. The V call is TRBV7-2, the J call TRBJ2-7; D ambiguous. Germline CDR1 and CDR2: SGHTA and FQGNSA. This CDR3 spans 13 amino acids. The ends were cut back, 5 bases at V and 2 bases at J, with 10 bases in the middle. The CDR3 reads CASSAEWAYEQYF. CDR3 in DNA: TGTGCCAGCAGCGCGGAATGGGCCTACGAGCAGTACTTC.